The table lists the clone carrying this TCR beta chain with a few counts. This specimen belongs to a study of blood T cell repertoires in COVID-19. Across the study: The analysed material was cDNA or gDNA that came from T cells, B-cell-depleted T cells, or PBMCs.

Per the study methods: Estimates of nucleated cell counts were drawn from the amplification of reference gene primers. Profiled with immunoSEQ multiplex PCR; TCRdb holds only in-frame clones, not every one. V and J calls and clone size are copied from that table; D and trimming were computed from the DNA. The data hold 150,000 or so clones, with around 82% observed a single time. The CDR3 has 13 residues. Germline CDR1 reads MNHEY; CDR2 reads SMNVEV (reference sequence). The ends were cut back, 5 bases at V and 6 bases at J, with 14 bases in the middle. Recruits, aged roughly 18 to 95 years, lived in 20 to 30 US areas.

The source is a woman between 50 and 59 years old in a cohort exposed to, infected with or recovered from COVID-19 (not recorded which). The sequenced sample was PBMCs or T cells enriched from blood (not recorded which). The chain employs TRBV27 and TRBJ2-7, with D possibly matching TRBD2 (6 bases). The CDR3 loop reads CASSRLVRGEQYF. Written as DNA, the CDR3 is TGTGCCAGCAGTAGACTAGTGCGAGGCGAGCAGTACTTC.